This T cell receptor beta chain was sequenced for a study of CD8 T cells in Susac syndrome. FACS was used to enrich TEMRA cells, whereas the CD8+ and CD4+ T cells were obtained by negative isolation. Random hexamers were used to reverse transcribe an amount of roughly 0.45 to 1 ug RNA. Multiplex immunoSEQ PCR targeted 54 Vbeta and 13 Jbeta TCR beta segments. Each CDR3 protein gets one entry after TCRdb re-called the immunoSEQ multiplex PCR reads with MiXCR. The sample records around 80,000 distinct CDR3 sequences, about 91% being singletons. CDR1 and CDR2 from the germline V gene are LNHDA and SQIVND (reference sequence). The CDR3 extends over 14 amino acids. Trimming stripped 4 bases from V and 4 bases from J, with 13 bases between.

This sequence joins TRBV19 and TRBJ1-1; possibly TRBD1 for D (6 bases). The sequenced material came from CD8+ T cells from PBMCs. The TCR comes from a human donor with multiple sclerosis. The CDR3 spells CASSTQGWATEAFF. CDR3 bases: TGTGCCAGTAGTACTCAGGGGTGGGCCACTGAAGCTTTCTTT.